This T cell receptor beta chain came from a study of Ad26.COV2.S vaccination and SARS-CoV-2 variants. The CDR3 is 12 amino acids. The germline gives CDR1 LNHDA, CDR2 SQIVND (reference sequence). V was clipped by 7 bases and J by 5 bases, with 8 bases between them. Generated by immunoSEQ multiplex PCR, the TCRdb table keeps only in-frame clones and is missing some. The sample records just over 350,000 clones, roughly nine tenths being singletons. Study-level findings and limits: Similar non-spike TCR breadth was observed in recipients of vaccine and of placebo.

With respect to this clone: What it binds is not known.

The gene calls are TRBV19 and TRBJ2-2, with D perhaps TRBD2 (6 bases). The clonotype originates from a human donor who had recovered from COVID-19. This material consisted of peripheral blood, taken after recovery from COVID-19. The CDR3 loop reads CASIGGTGELFF. The CDR3 DNA is TGTGCCAGTATTGGGGGGACCGGGGAGCTGTTTTTT.